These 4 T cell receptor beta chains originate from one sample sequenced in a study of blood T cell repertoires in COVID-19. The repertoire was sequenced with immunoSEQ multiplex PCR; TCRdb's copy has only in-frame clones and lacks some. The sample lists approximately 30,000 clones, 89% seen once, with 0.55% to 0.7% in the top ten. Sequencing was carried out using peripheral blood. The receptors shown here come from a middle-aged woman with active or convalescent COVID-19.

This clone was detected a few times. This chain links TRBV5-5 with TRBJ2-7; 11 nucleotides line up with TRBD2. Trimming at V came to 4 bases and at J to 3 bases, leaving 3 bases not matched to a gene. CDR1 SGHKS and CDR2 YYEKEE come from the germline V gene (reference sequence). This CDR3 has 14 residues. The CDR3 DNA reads TGTGCCAGCAGCCTGGGACTAGCGGTCTACGAGCAGTACTTC. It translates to CASSLGLAVYEQYF. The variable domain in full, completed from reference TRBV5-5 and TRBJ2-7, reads DAGVTQSPTHLIKTRGQQVTLRCSPISGHKSVSWYQQVLGQGPQFIFQYYEKEERGRGNFPDRFSARQFPNYSSELNVNALLLGDSALYLCASSLGLAVYEQYFGPGTRLTVT.

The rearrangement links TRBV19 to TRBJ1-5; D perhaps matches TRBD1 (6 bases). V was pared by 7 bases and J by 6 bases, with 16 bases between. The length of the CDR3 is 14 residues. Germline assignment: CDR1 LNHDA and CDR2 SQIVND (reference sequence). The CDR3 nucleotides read TGTGCCAGTATTGGACAGACCGCGTTTCAGCCCCAGCATTTT. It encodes CASIGQTAFQPQHF.

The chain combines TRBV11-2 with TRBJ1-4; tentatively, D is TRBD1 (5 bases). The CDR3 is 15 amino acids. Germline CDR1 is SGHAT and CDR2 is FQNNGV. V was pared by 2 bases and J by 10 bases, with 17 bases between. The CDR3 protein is CASSLSAGTFGKLFF. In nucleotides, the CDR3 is TGTGCCAGCAGCTTATCGGCAGGGACTTTTGGAAAACTGTTTTTT.

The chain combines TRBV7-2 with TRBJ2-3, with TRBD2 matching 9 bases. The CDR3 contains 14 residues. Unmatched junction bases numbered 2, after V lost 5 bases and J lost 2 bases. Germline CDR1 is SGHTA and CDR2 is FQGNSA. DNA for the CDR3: TGTGCCAGCAGCCAGGGACTAGCCACAGATACGCAGTATTTT. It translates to CASSQGLATDTQYF.